The clone carrying this TCR beta chain was counted between two and nine times. Its matching antigen is unknown. The junction had 13 bases not matched to a gene; V was cut back by 2 bases and J by 4 bases. Germline lookup yields CDR1 MNHNS and CDR2 SASEGT. The CDR3 loop spans 18 amino acids. The data were obtained in a study of cytomegalovirus exposure and HLA in healthy donors. Overall study results and limits: Trimming of TCR beta V- and J-genes showed a link, identified in a later analysis, to a missense DCLRE1C variant.

The PCR was carried out with 60 Vbeta primers and 13 Jbeta primers. The repertoire was sequenced with immunoSEQ multiplex PCR; TCRdb's copy has only in-frame clones and lacks some. The sample consists of roughly 190,000 clones, roughly 10% of them appearing once. This sequence was found in a woman aged 30 to 39 in good health and CMV-seropositive. Source material: PBMCs. The chain links TRBV6-1 to TRBJ1-1; TRBD1 matches at 10 bases. In DNA form, the CDR3 reads TGTGCCAGCAGTGAACAGTCGTACTATCGGACAGGGGGCACTGAAGCTTTCTTT. This gives the protein CASSEQSYYRTGGTEAFF.